This TCR beta chain was observed in a study of OX40 agonist ivuxolimab in advanced cancers. Study-level background: The patients' treatment was ivuxolimab, an agonistic anti-OX40 (CD134) antibody. Partial responses were achieved by three patients, one with hepatocellular carcinoma and two with cutaneous melanoma.

Germline CDR1 and CDR2: SNHLY and FYNNEI. V was trimmed by 8 bases and J by 6 bases, leaving 20 bases between them. The CDR3 length is 15 residues. TCRdb's table, derived via immunoSEQ multiplex PCR, lists solely in-frame clones and lacks some. The sample contains around 39,000 clones, roughly 86% of which appear only once. The chain couples TRBV2 to TRBJ2-1, with D possibly called TRBD1 or TRBD2 (5 bases each). This specimen was CD4+ or CD8+ T cells sorted from blood, taken in a trial of the OX40 agonist ivuxolimab. This clonotype was obtained from an adult with an advanced solid tumor such as melanoma, head and neck, liver or kidney cancer. CDR3 DNA: TGTGCCAGCGGTCCCCGGGACCTCCTCCTCAATGAGCAGTTCTTC. Encoded protein: CASGPRDLLLNEQFF.